This TCR beta chain was captured in a study of blood T cell repertoires in COVID-19. Study-wide context: COVID-19 samples from acute and convalescent phases originated in the United States, Italy and Spain. From T cells, B-cell-depleted T cells, or PBMCs came the material, which was cDNA or gDNA.

The sample holds a few counts of this clone. The junction had 7 bases not matched to a gene; V was cut back by 5 bases and J by 4 bases. The CDR3 is made up of 14 amino acids. The V gene's germline CDR1 is LNHDA and CDR2 SQIVND (reference sequence). Authors' processing steps: Scientists estimated how many nucleated cells there were by amplifying reference gene primers. The repertoire was sequenced with immunoSEQ multiplex PCR; TCRdb's copy has only in-frame clones and lacks some. That table is the source of V, J and clone size, and D and trimming were worked out from the DNA. The repertoire holds under 150,000 clones, with approximately 84% as singletons.

The sequence derives from a man aged 35 to 55 with acute or convalescent COVID-19. Sequencing input: peripheral blood. V is TRBV19 and J is TRBJ2-7, with 8 bases aligning to TRBD2. The CDR3 DNA reads as TGTGCCAGTAGTCCCCCCGGGAGGGAGTACGAGCAGTACTTC. Protein product: CASSPPGREYEQYF.